The source of this TCR beta chain is a study of identical twins. Regarding the study as a whole: The degree of excess twin sharing was weaker in beta out-of-frame sequences. Twin pairs' shared out-of-frame alpha sequences were enriched in low generation probability.

The CDR3 extends over 14 amino acids. V was shortened by 6 bases and J by 6 bases, with 18 bases between the two germline ends. CDR1 SEHNR and CDR2 FQNEAQ come from the germline V gene (reference sequence). This clonotype was seen many times. Its antigen is unidentified. Template switching added a universal primer site; cDNA carried unique molecular identifiers. TCRdb redid the calling of the 5' RACE reads with MiXCR, one entry per CDR3 protein. Of roughly 690,000 distinct CDR3 sequences listed, roughly 20% are singletons. These data were also reused for a study on T cells expressing NK-cell markers.

The sequenced sample was PBMCs. The TCR comes from a woman aged 18-30 years in good health. The V gene is TRBV7-9, the J gene TRBJ2-7, with D maybe TRBD2 (5 bases). CDR3 nucleotide sequence: TGTGCCAGCAGGCGCGGGTCAGATCGAGGCGAGCAGTACTTC. Amino acids: CASRRGSDRGEQYF. Filled out from reference TRBV7-9 and TRBJ2-7, the complete variable domain reads DTGVSQNPRHKITKRGQNVTFRCDPISEHNRLYWYRQTLGQGPEFLTYFQNEAQLEKSRLLSDRFSAERPKGSFSTLEIQRTEQGDSAMYLCASRRGSDRGEQYFGPGTRLTVT.